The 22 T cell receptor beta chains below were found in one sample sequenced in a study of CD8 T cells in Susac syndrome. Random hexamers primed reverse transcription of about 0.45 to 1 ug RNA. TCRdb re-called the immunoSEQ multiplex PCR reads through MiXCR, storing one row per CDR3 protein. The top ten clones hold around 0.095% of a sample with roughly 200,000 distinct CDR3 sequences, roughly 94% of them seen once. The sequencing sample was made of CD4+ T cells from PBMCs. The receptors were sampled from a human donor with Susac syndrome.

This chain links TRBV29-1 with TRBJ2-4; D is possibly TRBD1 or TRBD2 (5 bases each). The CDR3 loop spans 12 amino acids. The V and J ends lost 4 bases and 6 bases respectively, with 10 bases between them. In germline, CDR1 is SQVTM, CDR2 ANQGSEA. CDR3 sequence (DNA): TGCAGCGTTGTCTGGGGGAGAAACATTCAGTACTTC. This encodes CSVVWGRNIQYF. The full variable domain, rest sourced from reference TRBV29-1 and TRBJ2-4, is SAVISQKPSRDICQRGTSLTIQCQVDSQVTMMFWYRQQPGQSLTLIATANQGSEATYESGFVIDKFPISRPNLTFSTLTVSNMSPEDSSIYLCSVVWGRNIQYFGAGTRLSVL.

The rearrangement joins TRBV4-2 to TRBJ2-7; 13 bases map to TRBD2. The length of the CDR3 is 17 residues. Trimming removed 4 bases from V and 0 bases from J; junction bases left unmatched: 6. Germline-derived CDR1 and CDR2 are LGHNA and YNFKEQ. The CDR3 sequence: CASSPGLAGARSYEQYF. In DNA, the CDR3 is TGTGCCAGCAGCCCCGGACTAGCGGGGGCCCGCTCCTACGAGCAGTACTTC.

The CDR3 DNA reads as TGCAGTGCTAGAGCTAGCGGGACAGGCTACAATGAGCAGTTCTTC. Translation: CSARASGTGYNEQFF. The chain uses TRBV20-1 and TRBJ2-1; D perhaps matches TRBD2 (9 bases). Germline CDR1 is DFQATT and CDR2 is SNEGSKA (reference sequence). The CDR3 spans 15 residues. The V end was cut by 1 base, the J end by 3 bases, with 13 bases between.

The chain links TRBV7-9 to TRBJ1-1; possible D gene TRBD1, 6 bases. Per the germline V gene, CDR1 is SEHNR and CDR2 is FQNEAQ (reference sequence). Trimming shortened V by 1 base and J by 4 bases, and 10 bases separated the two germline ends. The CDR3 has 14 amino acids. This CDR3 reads CASSLVKGVTEAFF. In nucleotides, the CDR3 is TGTGCCAGCAGCTTAGTCAAGGGGGTCACTGAAGCTTTCTTT.

The CDR3 reads CSASQGTGRMGEQYF. The CDR3 DNA sequence: TGCAGTGCTAGCCAAGGGACAGGGAGGATGGGGGAGCAGTACTTC. The rearrangement joins TRBV20-1 to TRBJ2-7; 9 positions agree with TRBD1. Germline CDR1 and CDR2: DFQATT and SNEGSKA (reference sequence). J was trimmed by 7 bases and V by 3 bases; bases with no gene match: 13. The CDR3 runs to 15 residues.

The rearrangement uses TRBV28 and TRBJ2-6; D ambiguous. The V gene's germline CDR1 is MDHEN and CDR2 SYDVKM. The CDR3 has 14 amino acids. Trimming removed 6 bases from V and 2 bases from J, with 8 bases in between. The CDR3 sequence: CASSSPPGANVLTF. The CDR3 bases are TGTGCCAGCAGCTCCCCTCCTGGGGCCAACGTCCTGACTTTC. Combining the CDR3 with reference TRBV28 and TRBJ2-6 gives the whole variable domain DVKVTQSSRYLVKRTGEKVFLECVQDMDHENMFWYRQDPGLGLRLIYFSYDVKMKEKGDIPEGYSVSREKKERFSLILESASTNQTSMYLCASSSPPGANVLTFGAGSRLTVL.

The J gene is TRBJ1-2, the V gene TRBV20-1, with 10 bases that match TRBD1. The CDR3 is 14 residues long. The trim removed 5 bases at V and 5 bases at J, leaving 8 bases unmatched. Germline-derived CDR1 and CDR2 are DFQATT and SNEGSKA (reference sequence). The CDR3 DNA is TGCAGTGCTCCCTTCGGGACAGGGGTGTATGGCTACACCTTC. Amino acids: CSAPFGTGVYGYTF.

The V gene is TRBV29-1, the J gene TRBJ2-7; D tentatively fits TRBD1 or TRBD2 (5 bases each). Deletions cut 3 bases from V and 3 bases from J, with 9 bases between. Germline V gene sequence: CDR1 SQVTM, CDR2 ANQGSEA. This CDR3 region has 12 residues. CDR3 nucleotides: TGCAGCGTTGAGAGGGGAAGCTACGAGCAGTACTTC. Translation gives CSVERGSYEQYF.

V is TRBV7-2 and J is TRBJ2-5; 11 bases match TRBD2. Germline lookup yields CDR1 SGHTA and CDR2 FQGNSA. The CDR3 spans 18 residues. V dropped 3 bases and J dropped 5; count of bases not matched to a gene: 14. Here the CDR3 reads CASSFGTSGSPWGETQYF. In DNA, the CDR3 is TGTGCCAGCAGCTTCGGTACTAGCGGGAGCCCGTGGGGGGAGACCCAGTACTTC.

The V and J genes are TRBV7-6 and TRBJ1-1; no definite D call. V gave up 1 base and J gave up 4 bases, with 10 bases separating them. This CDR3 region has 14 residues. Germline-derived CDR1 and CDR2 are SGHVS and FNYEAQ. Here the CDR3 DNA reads TGTGCCAGCAGCTTAGGGGAAGGGAGCACTGAAGCTTTCTTT. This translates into CASSLGEGSTEAFF. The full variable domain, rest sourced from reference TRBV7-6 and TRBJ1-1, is GAGVSQSPRYKVTKRGQDVALRCDPISGHVSLYWYRQALGQGPEFLTYFNYEAQQDKSGLPNDRFSAERPEGSISTLTIQRTEQRDSAMYRCASSLGEGSTEAFFGQGTRLTVV.

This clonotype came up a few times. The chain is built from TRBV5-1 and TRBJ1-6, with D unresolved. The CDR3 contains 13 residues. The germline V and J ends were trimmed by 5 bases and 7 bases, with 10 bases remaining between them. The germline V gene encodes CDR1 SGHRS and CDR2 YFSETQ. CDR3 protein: CASRREGNSPLHF. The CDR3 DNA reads TGCGCCAGCAGGCGGGAAGGGAATTCACCCCTCCACTTT.

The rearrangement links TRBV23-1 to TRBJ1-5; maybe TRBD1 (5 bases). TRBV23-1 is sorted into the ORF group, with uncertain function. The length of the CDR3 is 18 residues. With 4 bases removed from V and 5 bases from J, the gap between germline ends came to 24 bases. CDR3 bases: TGCGCCAGCAGTCCTCGCGGAACAGGTCCCAACGACCATCAGCCCCAGCATTTT. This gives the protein CASSPRGTGPNDHQPQHF.

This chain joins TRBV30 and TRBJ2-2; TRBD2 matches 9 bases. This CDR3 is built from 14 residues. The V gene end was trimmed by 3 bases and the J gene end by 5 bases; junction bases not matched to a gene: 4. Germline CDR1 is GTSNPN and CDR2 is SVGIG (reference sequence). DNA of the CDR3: TGTGCCTGGAGGCGGGGGGGCCAAACCGGGGAGCTGTTTTTT. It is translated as CAWRRGGQTGELFF.

The CDR3 bases are TGTGCCAGCAGTCCGGGACAGGGACCCTCTGGAAACACCATATATTTT. It translates to CASSPGQGPSGNTIYF. The chain couples TRBV7-8 to TRBJ1-3; 9 nucleotides match TRBD1. Looked up from germline, CDR1 is SGHVS and CDR2 is FQNEAQ. With V trimmed by 6 bases and J by 0 bases, 6 bases remained unmatched. The CDR3 sequence is 16 residues long.

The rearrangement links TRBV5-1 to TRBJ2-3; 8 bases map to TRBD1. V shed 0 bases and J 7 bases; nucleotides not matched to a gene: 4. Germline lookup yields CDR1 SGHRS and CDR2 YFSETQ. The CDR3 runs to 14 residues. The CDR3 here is CASSLGTGQHTQYF. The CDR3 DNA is TGCGCCAGCAGCTTGGGGACAGGGCAACATACGCAGTATTTT. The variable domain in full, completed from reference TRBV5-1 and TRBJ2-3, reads KAGVTQTPRYLIKTRGQQVTLSCSPISGHRSVSWYQQTPGQGLQFLFEYFSETQRNKGNFPGRFSGRQFSNSRSEMNVSTLELGDSALYLCASSLGTGQHTQYFGPGTRLTVL.

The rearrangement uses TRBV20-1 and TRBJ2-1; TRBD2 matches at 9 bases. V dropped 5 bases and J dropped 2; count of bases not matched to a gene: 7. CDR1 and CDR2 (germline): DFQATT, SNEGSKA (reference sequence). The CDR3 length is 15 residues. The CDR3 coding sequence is TGCAGTGCTTTATCTAGCGGGGAGACCTACAATGAGCAGTTCTTC. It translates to CSALSSGETYNEQFF.

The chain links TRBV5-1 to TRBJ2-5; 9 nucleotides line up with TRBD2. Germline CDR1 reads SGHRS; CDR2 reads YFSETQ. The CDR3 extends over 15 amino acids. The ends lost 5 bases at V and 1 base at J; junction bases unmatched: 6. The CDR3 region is CASRARTSVQETQYF. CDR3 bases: TGCGCCAGCAGAGCCAGGACTAGCGTCCAAGAGACCCAGTACTTC.

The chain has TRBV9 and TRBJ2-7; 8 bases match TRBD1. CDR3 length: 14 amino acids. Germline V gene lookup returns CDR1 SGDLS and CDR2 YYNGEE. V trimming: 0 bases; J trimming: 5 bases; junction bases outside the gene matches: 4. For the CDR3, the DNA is TGTGCCAGCAGCGTAGATGTGACAGGGGACGAGCAGTACTTC. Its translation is CASSVDVTGDEQYF.

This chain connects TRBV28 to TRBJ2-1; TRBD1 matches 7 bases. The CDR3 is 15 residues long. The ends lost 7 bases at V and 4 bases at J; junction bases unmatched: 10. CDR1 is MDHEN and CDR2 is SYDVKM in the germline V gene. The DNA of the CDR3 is TGTGCCAGCATTCCCGCCCCGGGACAGTACAATGAGCAGTTCTTC. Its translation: CASIPAPGQYNEQFF.

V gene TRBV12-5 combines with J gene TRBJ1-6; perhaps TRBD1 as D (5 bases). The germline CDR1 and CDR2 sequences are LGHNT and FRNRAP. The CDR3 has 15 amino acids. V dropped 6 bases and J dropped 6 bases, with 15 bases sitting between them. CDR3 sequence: CASGGPGLGNSPLHF. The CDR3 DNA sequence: TGTGCTAGTGGGGGCCCGGGACTCGGTAATTCACCCCTCCACTTT.

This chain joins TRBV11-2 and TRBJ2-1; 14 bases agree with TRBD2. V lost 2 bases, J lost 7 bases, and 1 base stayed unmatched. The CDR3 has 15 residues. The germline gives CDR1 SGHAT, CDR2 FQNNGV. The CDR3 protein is CASSLRLAGGNEQFF. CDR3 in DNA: TGTGCCAGCAGCTTAAGACTAGCGGGAGGGAATGAGCAGTTCTTC.

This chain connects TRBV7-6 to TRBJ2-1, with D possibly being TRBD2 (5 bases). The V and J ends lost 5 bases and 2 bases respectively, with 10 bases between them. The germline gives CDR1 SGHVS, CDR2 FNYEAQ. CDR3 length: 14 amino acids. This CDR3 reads CASSPSRAYNEQFF. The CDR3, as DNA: TGTGCCAGCAGCCCATCGAGGGCCTACAATGAGCAGTTCTTC. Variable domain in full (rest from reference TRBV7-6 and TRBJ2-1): GAGVSQSPRYKVTKRGQDVALRCDPISGHVSLYWYRQALGQGPEFLTYFNYEAQQDKSGLPNDRFSAERPEGSISTLTIQRTEQRDSAMYRCASSPSRAYNEQFFGPGTRLTVL.